This T cell receptor (beta chain) was sequenced during a study of T-cell reconstitution after alpha-beta-depleted transplantation in children (dated by TCRdb to 2016 to 2017). In terms of the full investigation: Using TCR repertoire profiling, the study followed T-cell immune reconstitution in a quantitative way in children after TCRalphabeta/CD19-depleted allogeneic hematopoietic cell transplantation.

As encoded in the germline V gene, CDR1 is SQVTM while CDR2 is ANQGSEA. V is clipped by 7 bases and J by 12 bases, and the sequence between their germline boundaries is 21 bases long. Taken from cysteine to phenylalanine, the CDR3 has 12 residues. The sequence is cut down to CDR3 DNA, 36 bases in frame from base 1. Concerning this clonotype: Its antigen remains undetermined. The record has no base qualities; no much larger clone is one base away.

Library preparation employed PCR. TCRdb shows the sequencer as Illumina HiSeq 2500. Molecular barcoding was employed in the preparation of TCR libraries, with unique molecular identifiers being used to normalize TCRbeta repertoire quantification. TCRdb took the public reads, trimmed them with fastp at Q25, ran MiXCR for clone calling and kept in-frame beta chains. Rows are combined by CDR3 protein, so each entry shows the most common genes and DNA. The sample records about 610,000 distinct CDR3 sequences, about 10% of which are singletons. The top ten hold about 4% of the sample. The rearranged chain carries TRBV29-1 and TRBJ1-1, and perhaps TRBD1 as D gene, on 5 matching bases. This receptor was identified in a human donor who donated a stem cell graft to a child with acute myeloid leukemia. The material sequenced was PBMCs from the stem cell graft donor, taken from the stem cell graft. At the DNA level, the sequence is TGCAGCGGTGATTCCGGGACCCAGTCCACTTTCTTT. It translates as CSGDSGTQSTFF. Outside the CDR3, residues come from the reference TRBV29-1 and TRBJ1-1 proteins, so the full variable domain is: SAVISQKPSRDICQRGTSLTIQCQVDSQVTMMFWYRQQPGQSLTLIATANQGSEATYESGFVIDKFPISRPNLTFSTLTVSNMSPEDSSIYLCSGDSGTQSTFFGQGTRLTVV.